A selection of T cell receptor beta chains follows, all from one sample in a study of vaccination effects on CD4 cells after COVID-19. Sequencing was performed with immunoSEQ multiplex PCR; in TCRdb, only in-frame clones are kept and a portion is missing. Of tens of thousands of clones listed, around 70% are singletons. Antigen specificity for these receptors is unknown. The starting material was CD4+ T cells from PBMCs cultured with HCoV-229E spike peptides, obtained after COVID-19 vaccination. The receptors stem from a human donor who received a COVID-19 vaccine. Each CDR3 is given with its conserved first and last residue. D genes are given only for firm matches. Clone size appears in some rows only: once, few, many, or a class for an expanded clone.

. | 11 | TRBJ1-1 | . | TRBV20-1 | TGCAGTGCCCGGAATCAGAATGAAGCTTTCTTT | CSARNQNEAFF
. | 15 | TRBJ2-5 | . | TRBV3-1/TRBV3-2 | TGTGCCAGCAGCCCGAGCTCACCTCGCAGAGAGACCCAGTACTTC | CASSPSSPRRETQYF
. | 16 | TRBJ2-6 | . | TRBV20-1 | TGCAGTGCTAGTCTAGGACCGATCTCTGGGGCCAACGTCCTGACTTTC | CSASLGPISGANVLTF
TRBD2 | 16 | TRBJ2-1 | . | TRBV9 | TGTGCCAGCAGCGTAGTTGACGGGGGGGCGCTCAATGAGCAGTTCTTC | CASSVVDGGALNEQFF
TRBD1 | 13 | TRBJ1-2 | few | TRBV20-1 | TGCAGTGCTAGTGAACAGGGGGTCTCTGGCTACACCTTC | CSASEQGVSGYTF
. | 12 | TRBJ1-3 | few | TRBV19 | TGTGCCCTAAAAGACGCTGGAAACACCATATATTTT | CALKDAGNTIYF
. | 14 | TRBJ1-1 | . | TRBV6-4 | TGTGCCAGCAGTTCCCGGGCAGGGAGCACTGAAGCTTTCTTT | CASSSRAGSTEAFF
. | 15 | TRBJ1-1 | . | TRBV6-5 | TGTGCCAGCAGAACACAGTCGGAAATGAACACTGAAGCTTTCTTT | CASRTQSEMNTEAFF
TRBD2 | 16 | TRBJ2-4 | . | TRBV2 | TGTGCCAGCAGTCCATCTAGCGGGGGAGCCAAAAACATTCAGTACTTC | CASSPSSGGAKNIQYF
. | 15 | TRBJ1-6 | . | TRBV27 | TGTGCCAGCAGTTGGATGCGGTACTATAATTCACCCCTCCACTTT | CASSWMRYYNSPLHF
. | 13 | TRBJ1-1 | . | TRBV9 | TGTGCCAGCAGCGTAGAGGGACACCCTGAAGCTTTCTTT | CASSVEGHPEAFF
TRBD1 | 15 | TRBJ1-6 | . | TRBV18 | TGTGCCAGCTCAGAAACCGGGACAGGGACTTCACCCCTCCACTTT | CASSETGTGTSPLHF
. | 19 | TRBJ2-3 | . | TRBV4-1 | TGCGCCAGCAGCCAAGAGTTGGTCAGGGTGGGGAGTAGCACAGATACGCAGTATTTT | CASSQELVRVGSSTDTQYF
. | 19 | TRBJ2-5 | . | TRBV21-1 | TGTGCCAGCACCAGGGGTGAGTTCGGGACAGGGGGGAGTGGGGAGACCCAGTACTTC | CASTRGEFGTGGSGETQYF
. | 13 | TRBJ1-1 | . | TRBV15 | TGTGCCACCAGCAGAGAGGGGGGCACTGAAGCTTTCTTT | CATSREGGTEAFF
TRBD1 | 14 | TRBJ1-5 | . | TRBV28 | TGTGCCAGCAGTGCAACAGGGGGCAATCAGCCCCAGCATTTT | CASSATGGNQPQHF
. | 13 | TRBJ1-1 | few | TRBV4-1 | TGCGCCAGCAGGGGATCAGCGAACACTGAAGCTTTCTTT | CASRGSANTEAFF
TRBD2 | 17 | TRBJ2-5 | . | TRBV5-4 | TGTGCCAGCAGCCTACCGGGTAGCGGGGTATTTGGGGAGACCCAGTACTTC | CASSLPGSGVFGETQYF
TRBD1 | 14 | TRBJ1-1 | . | TRBV2 | TGTGCCAGCAGTGGACAGGGGGCAAGCACTGAAGCTTTCTTT | CASSGQGASTEAFF
. | 16 | TRBJ2-2 | once | TRBV28 | TGTGCCAGCACCACAGACGTATCCGTGAACACCGGGGAGCTGTTTTTT | CASTTDVSVNTGELFF
. | 13 | TRBJ1-4 | once | TRBV5-1 | TGCGCCAGCAGGGAACGTGCGGATGAAAAACTGTTTTTT | CASRERADEKLFF
. | 16 | TRBJ1-1 | . | TRBV5-1 | TGCGCCAGCAGCTTGGAATTAGGGGGGAGTCGAACTGAAGCTTTCTTT | CASSLELGGSRTEAFF
. | 13 | TRBJ1-6 | . | TRBV27 | TGTGCCAGCAGACCCATTCAGGGTGCACCCCTCCACTTT | CASRPIQGAPLHF
. | 14 | TRBJ1-6 | few | TRBV6-5 | TGTGCCAGTCAGTGGAGCTCCTATAATTCACCCCTCCACTTT | CASQWSSYNSPLHF
TRBD2 | 16 | TRBJ2-5 | . | TRBV3-1/TRBV3-2 | TGTGCCAGCAGCCCCAGGGCGACTAGCGGGGAAGAGACCCAGTACTTC | CASSPRATSGEETQYF
TRBD1 | 15 | TRBJ1-5 | . | TRBV18 | TGTGCCAGCTCACCAGGGGGACAGGCCAATCAGCCCCAGCATTTT | CASSPGGQANQPQHF
TRBD1 | 14 | TRBJ2-2 | . | TRBV15 | TGTGCCACCAGCAAGCCCGGGACAGCCGGGGAGCTGTTTTTT | CATSKPGTAGELFF
TRBD1 | 15 | TRBJ2-1 | . | TRBV6-5 | TGTGCCAGCAGCTTGACAGGGGTAAGGTACAATGAGCAGTTCTTC | CASSLTGVRYNEQFF
. | 16 | TRBJ2-2 | few | TRBV18 | TGTGCCAGCTCAGGGAGTCAGGGGACTTACACCGGGGAGCTGTTTTTT | CASSGSQGTYTGELFF
TRBD2 | 16 | TRBJ2-2 | . | TRBV9 | TGTGCCAGCAGCGTGCTAGCGGGGAGGAACACCGGGGAGCTGTTTTTT | CASSVLAGRNTGELFF
. | 13 | TRBJ1-1 | . | TRBV6-2/TRBV6-3 | TGTGCCAGCAGTGGGAAGATAAGGCCTGAAGCTTTCTTT | CASSGKIRPEAFF
TRBD1 | 15 | TRBJ1-3 | . | TRBV5-6 | TGTGCCAGCAGCTTGCTCGGGACAGGGAAAAACACCATATATTTT | CASSLLGTGKNTIYF
. | 12 | TRBJ1-2 | . | TRBV29-1 | TGCAGCGTTGCAGGGGTGGCCTATGGCTACACCTTC | CSVAGVAYGYTF
TRBD2 | 20 | TRBJ2-1 | . | TRBV4-1 | TGCGCCAGCAGCCAAGTACTAGCGCTAAACCTCTTCAGCTCCTACAATGAGCAGTTCTTC | CASSQVLALNLFSSYNEQFF
. | 12 | TRBJ2-3 | . | TRBV6-5 | TGTGCCAGCGGGCGGGTGGGAGATACGCAGTATTTT | CASGRVGDTQYF